This TCR beta chain comes out of a study of blood T cell repertoires in COVID-19. V lost 3 bases, J lost 2 bases, and 13 bases lay in between. The CDR3 sequence is 15 residues long. Germline CDR1 SGHTA, CDR2 FQGNSA. TCRdb keeps only in-frame clones here, not all; method: immunoSEQ multiplex PCR. The sample lists 240,000 or so clones, 85% to 90% occurring once. The study assigned cohorts using participant-reported clinical history. Material: PBMCs or T cells enriched from blood (not recorded which). This chain links TRBV7-2 with TRBJ1-1; D is undetermined. The source is a man over 45 who had been exposed to COVID-19. The CDR3 is CASSFEGGLNTEAFF. Written as DNA, the CDR3 is TGTGCCAGCAGCTTCGAAGGAGGGTTAAACACTGAAGCTTTCTTT.